Ten or more counts support the clone carrying this T cell receptor beta chain. This specimen comes from a study of T-cell memory formation after mild COVID-19. Researchers used 5'RACE with constant-segment primers to make TCR alpha and TCR beta cDNA libraries that carry sample barcodes and UMIs. MiXCR was run by TCRdb on the 5' RACE reads, yielding one entry per CDR3 protein. The data hold tens of thousands of distinct CDR3 sequences, with about 6.8% observed a single time. The V gene lost 10 bases and the J gene lost 0 bases, with 15 bases spanning the gap. This CDR3 comprises 14 residues. Germline-derived CDR1 and CDR2 are MNHNS and SASEGT.

This TCR came from an adult who had mild COVID-19 (a few samples of this study predate the infection). Cell type and time point are not known. This chain uses TRBV6-1 with TRBJ2-5, with D possibly matching TRBD1 (6 bases). Sequenced input: PBMCs or a T cell subset sorted from them (not recorded which). CDR3 DNA: TGTGCCACTTCACGGGACACCAACCAAGAGACCCAGTACTTC. It is translated as CATSRDTNQETQYF.